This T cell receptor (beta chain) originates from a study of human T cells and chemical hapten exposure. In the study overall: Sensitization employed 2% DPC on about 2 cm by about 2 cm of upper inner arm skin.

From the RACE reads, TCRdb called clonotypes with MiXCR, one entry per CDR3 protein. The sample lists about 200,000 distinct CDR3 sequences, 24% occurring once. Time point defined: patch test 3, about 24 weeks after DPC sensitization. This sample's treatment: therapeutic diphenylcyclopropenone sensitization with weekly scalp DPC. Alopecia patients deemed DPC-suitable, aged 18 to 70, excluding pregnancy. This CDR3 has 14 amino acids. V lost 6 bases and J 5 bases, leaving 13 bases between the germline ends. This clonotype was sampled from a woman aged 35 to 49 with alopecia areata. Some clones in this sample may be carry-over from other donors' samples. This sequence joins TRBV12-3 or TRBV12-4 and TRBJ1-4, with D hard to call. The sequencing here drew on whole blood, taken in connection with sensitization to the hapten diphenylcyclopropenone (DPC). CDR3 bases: TGTGCCAGCAGCTCCCCCCCGGGCAATGAAAAACTGTTTTTT. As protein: CASSSPPGNEKLFF.